This T cell receptor (beta chain) was recorded in a study of cytomegalovirus exposure and HLA in healthy donors. Study-wide results and caveats: The dataset shows that most TCR sequences were rare, while some public TCRs occurred in many donors.

There are 17 residues in the CDR3. Unmatched junction bases numbered 7, after V lost 0 bases and J lost 3 bases. Germline assignment: CDR1 SGHDN and CDR2 FVKESK. Nobody recorded the CMV serostatus of this donor. Both 60 Vbeta primers and 13 Jbeta primers went into the PCR. Sequencing used immunoSEQ multiplex PCR; TCRdb keeps in-frame clones, though not all of them. The data hold over 200,000 clones, with more than 70% observed a single time. Concerning this clone itself: Antigen specificity is unknown.

This chain uses TRBV14 with TRBJ2-3; 9 nucleotides align to TRBD2. Source material: PBMCs. This clonotype originated in a human donor in good health. The CDR3 DNA sequence: TGTGCCAGCAGCCAAGATCCAGGGCTAGCGGGAACAGATACGCAGTATTTT. Its translation: CASSQDPGLAGTDTQYF.